The present TCR beta chain was sequenced within a study of blood T cell repertoires in COVID-19. In the original workflow: Amplification of reference gene primers was used by the study to estimate nucleated cell counts. Data came from immunoSEQ multiplex PCR; TCRdb stores just in-frame clones and leaves some out. V, J and clone size are those of that table, while D and trimming were read from the DNA. The sample consists of some 300,000 clones, about 90% of them appearing once. With 10 bases clipped from V and 6 bases from J, the junction kept 6 bases outside the gene matches. CDR3 length: 13 residues. Germline V lookup: CDR1 MNHNY, CDR2 SVGAGI (reference sequence). This clone was recorded a few times.

This clonotype originated in a woman aged 40 to 50 with COVID-19, enrolled during active disease. This chain joins TRBV6-6 and TRBJ1-2, with 12 bases matching TRBD1. Material: peripheral blood. In nucleotides, the CDR3 is TGTGCCATGGGACAGGGGGCGCAAAATGGCTACACCTTC. This sequence encodes CAMGQGAQNGYTF.